This T cell receptor (beta chain) was retrieved from a study of OX40 agonist ivuxolimab in advanced cancers. Study-wide context: Enrolled patients in dose escalation had cancers that were hepatocellular carcinoma, melanoma, renal cell or head and neck cancer.

This clone was seen a single time. V was trimmed by 3 bases and J by 2 bases, leaving 8 bases between them. CDR1 and CDR2 from the germline V gene are SGHDN and FVKESK. The CDR3 covers 13 residues. Only in-frame clones appear in the TCRdb table, and some are missing; sequencing was by immunoSEQ multiplex PCR. The table lists 65,000 to 70,000 clones, around 87% of them singletons. The receptor was isolated from an adult with an advanced solid tumor such as melanoma, head and neck, liver or kidney cancer. V and J are TRBV14 and TRBJ2-7; D gene uncertain. The material sequenced was CD4+ or CD8+ T cells sorted from blood, taken in a trial of the OX40 agonist ivuxolimab. CDR3 in DNA: TGTGCCAGCAGCCACCGCCGTCCCTACGAGCAGTACTTC. Protein product: CASSHRRPYEQYF.